The clone carrying this T cell receptor beta chain was recorded a few times. Antigen: not known. This entry comes from a study of shared clonotypes between healthy human individuals. CD4+ cells were split into CD45RA+ naive and CD45RA-negative memory subsets. Sequenced by immunoSEQ multiplex PCR; TCRdb stores in-frame clones only, minus some. Of 600,000 to 750,000 clones in the sample, roughly two thirds were seen once. Study findings and constraints: Naive subsets tended to show greater estimated richness than memory subsets. Across a handful of donors, naive CD4 shared about 5%, naive CD8 more than 3%, memory CD4 approximately 2.5%, memory CD8 0.4%.

The CDR3 consists of 13 residues. V was pared by 8 bases and J by 9 bases, with 7 bases of the junction left unmatched. CDR1 and CDR2 from the germline V gene are MNHEY and SVGAGI. The V call is TRBV6-5, the J call TRBJ2-1, with TRBD1 matching over 10 bases. Sequencing input: memory CD4+ T cells sorted from blood. As to subset: CD45RA-negative fraction. This clonotype originated in a woman aged 25 to 45 in good health. The CDR3 reads CASRTGGKVEQFF. The CDR3 DNA is TGTGCCAGCCGGACAGGGGGTAAGGTTGAGCAGTTCTTC.